One sample yielded the 8 T cell receptor beta chains listed below, sequenced in a study of CD8+ T cells in alopecia areata. Treatment given: oral pan-JAK inhibitor, 5-10 mg twice daily. RNA was isolated and reverse transcribed to cDNA, the sequencing template. Libraries were prepared by immunoSEQ multiplex PCR; TCRdb keeps only in-frame clonotypes and omits some of them. The top ten clones hold around 30% of a sample with 110,000 or so clones, 50% to 75% of them seen once. Specimen: CD8+ T cells sorted from blood, collected at week 4, from a patient treated with tofacitinib. These receptors were taken from a human donor with alopecia areata.

The chain couples TRBV20-1 to TRBJ2-7; D is undetermined. Trimming removed 4 bases from V and 3 bases from J, with 7 bases in between. CDR1 DFQATT and CDR2 SNEGSKA come from the germline V gene (reference sequence). CDR3 size: 11 residues. This CDR3 reads CSATPNYEQYF. In DNA, the CDR3 is TGCAGTGCTACACCAAACTACGAGCAGTACTTC.

V gene TRBV30 combines with J gene TRBJ1-5; TRBD1 matches 8 bases. This CDR3 contains 14 residues. Germline CDR1 GTSNPN, CDR2 SVGIG (reference sequence). Germline trimming cut 1 base from V and 6 bases from J; bases unmatched to any gene: 5. DNA for the CDR3: TGTGCCTGGAGTGAGGGACAGGTTAGTCAGCCCCAGCATTTT. Its protein product is CAWSEGQVSQPQHF.

The chain couples TRBV7-9 to TRBJ2-2; no clear D. The ends were cut back, 5 bases at V and 1 base at J, with 20 bases in the middle. The CDR3 totals 18 residues. Looked up from germline, CDR1 is SEHNR and CDR2 is FQNEAQ (reference sequence). The CDR3 is CASSPIEVSDRNTGELFF. In DNA form, the CDR3 reads TGTGCCAGCAGCCCAATCGAAGTAAGCGACCGGAACACCGGGGAGCTGTTTTTT.

The chain combines TRBV29-1 with TRBJ2-7, with 10 bases lining up with TRBD1. In germline, CDR1 is SQVTM, CDR2 ANQGSEA. The CDR3 has 14 residues. V shed 6 bases, J shed 4 bases, and the junction held 9 bases outside the gene matches. The chain's CDR3 is CSVYADRGSYEQYF. CDR3 bases: TGCAGCGTCTACGCGGACAGGGGGTCGTACGAGCAGTACTTC.

V is TRBV30 and J is TRBJ2-7, with D perhaps TRBD1 (5 bases). Trimming took 0 bases from V and 6 from J, leaving 15 bases between them. This CDR3 spans 14 amino acids. Germline V gene sequence: CDR1 GTSNPN, CDR2 SVGIG (reference sequence). Written as DNA, the CDR3 is TGTGCCTGGAGTGTACGGGCAGGGCCCGGCGAGCAGTACTTC. It translates to CAWSVRAGPGEQYF.

V is TRBV6-6 and J is TRBJ2-5, with D unresolved. The CDR3 has 12 residues. V was trimmed by 8 bases and J by 5 bases, leaving 12 bases between them. Germline V gives CDR1 MNHNY, CDR2 SVGAGI (reference sequence). The CDR3 loop is CASLKDGETQYF. The CDR3 DNA reads TGTGCCAGCCTTAAGGACGGGGAGACCCAGTACTTC.

The CDR3 nucleotides read TGTGCCAGCAGTTTCCATCAGGACAGGGGGCGATGGACTGAAGCTTTCTTT. Amino acid sequence: CASSFHQDRGRWTEAFF. This chain uses TRBV28 with TRBJ1-1, with 11 bases identical to TRBD1. The V segment lost 3 bases and the J segment 5 bases; nucleotides outside the gene matches: 11. CDR1 and CDR2 from the germline V gene are MDHEN and SYDVKM. The CDR3 is 17 amino acids.

V and J are TRBV29-1 and TRBJ1-4, with 10 bases that match TRBD1. Germline trimming cut 7 bases from V and 12 bases from J; bases unmatched to any gene: 5. The CDR3 is 11 amino acids. The germline V gene encodes CDR1 SQVTM and CDR2 ANQGSEA. The CDR3 sequence is CSAIGTGELFF. CDR3 in DNA: TGCAGCGCTATTGGGACAGGGGAACTGTTTTTT.